The 2 T cell receptor beta chains below all came from one sample that was sequenced in a study of cytomegalovirus exposure and HLA in healthy donors. 60 Vbeta and 13 Jbeta primers were used in PCR. Here immunoSEQ multiplex PCR was the method, and the copy in TCRdb shows in-frame clones only, minus some. Of around 120,000 clones in the sample, roughly 80% were seen once. The sequencing sample was made of PBMCs. The receptors stem from a man under 40 in good health and CMV-seronegative.

This clone was seen more than once but under ten times. V and J are TRBV5-4 and TRBJ1-1, with unresolved D. Germline loops: CDR1 SGHNT, CDR2 YYREEE (reference sequence). This CDR3 has 14 amino acids. Between the trimmed V and J ends, which lost 3 bases and 5 bases, there was a span of 14 bases. CDR3 nucleotide sequence: TGTGCCAGCAGCTCGACTGGACTGGGGACTGAAGCTTTCTTT. Encoded protein: CASSSTGLGTEAFF.

The chain uses TRBV18 and TRBJ2-1, with D perhaps matching TRBD2 (6 bases). V was pared by 4 bases and J by 6 bases, with 13 bases between. Germline V lookup: CDR1 KGHSH, CDR2 LQKENI. This CDR3 has 14 residues. CDR3 bases: TGTGCCAGCTCACACCCCGTCGGGGGCAATGAGCAGTTCTTC. Translated: CASSHPVGGNEQFF.